These 15 T cell receptor beta chains were sequenced from one sample in a study of blood T cell repertoires in COVID-19 (dated by TCRdb to 2020 to 2021). Library generation was performed with the immunoSEQ multiplex PCR assay. What TCRdb holds here is the immuneACCESS table cut down to in-frame rearrangements. Part of the clones is not present; checked against another copy, under half of the missing clones reflect an unresolved V gene, and the others are unexplained. The table for this sample lists 210,000 or so clones; about 90% of them were counted only once. Around 3.8% of the sample comes from the top ten. The sample taken for sequencing was PBMCs or T cells enriched from blood (not recorded which). The source is a woman in her thirties who had been exposed to COVID-19.

The rearrangement links TRBV30 to TRBJ2-2, with no clear D. The germline gives CDR1 GTSNPN, CDR2 SVGIG (reference sequence). Trimming cost V 0 bases and J 1 base, with 6 bases left between them. CDR3 length: 14 amino acids. Written as DNA, the CDR3 is TGTGCCTGGAGTGTCGGCGGGAACACCGGGGAGCTGTTTTTT. This encodes CAWSVGGNTGELFF.

The J gene is TRBJ2-5, the V gene TRBV7-7; 7 nucleotides line up with TRBD1. V shed 1 base and J 4 bases; nucleotides not matched to a gene: 6. The V gene's germline CDR1 is SSHAT and CDR2 FNYEAQ (reference sequence). CDR3 size: 15 residues. CDR3 nucleotide sequence: TGTGCCAGCAGCTTAGAAAAGGACAGGCTAGAGACCCAGTACTTC. It is translated as CASSLEKDRLETQYF. Filled out from reference TRBV7-7 and TRBJ2-5, the complete variable domain reads GAGVSQSPRYKVTKRGQDVTLRCDPISSHATLYWYQQALGQGPEFLTYFNYEAQPDKSGLPSDRFSAERPEGSISTLTIQRTEQRDSAMYRCASSLEKDRLETQYFGPGTRLLVL.

The chain joins TRBV12-2 to TRBJ1-4. TRBV12-2 is labeled a pseudogene. This CDR3 has 9 amino acids. The CDR3 region is CAVRIARFF. DNA of the CDR3: TGTGCAGTCCGAATAGCCCGGTTTTTT.

The chain combines TRBV18 with TRBJ2-7, with 7 bases fitting TRBD1. Germline CDR1 and CDR2: KGHSH and LQKENI. Trimming took 3 bases from V and 6 from J; bases not matched to a gene: 8. There are 14 residues in the CDR3. CDR3: CASSPGTDRGEQYF. In nucleotides, the CDR3 is TGTGCCAGCTCACCGGGGACAGACCGGGGCGAGCAGTACTTC.

The chain links TRBV7-9 to TRBJ1-6, with TRBD1 matching over 7 bases. Germline loops: CDR1 SEHNR, CDR2 FQNEAQ (reference sequence). Germline trimming cut 5 bases from V and 10 bases from J; bases unmatched to any gene: 11. There are 15 residues in the CDR3. CDR3 region: CASSTSQGKGSPLHF. DNA for the CDR3: TGTGCCAGCAGCACGTCACAGGGGAAGGGATCACCCCTCCACTTT. Filled out from reference TRBV7-9 and TRBJ1-6, the complete variable domain reads DTGVSQNPRHKITKRGQNVTFRCDPISEHNRLYWYRQTLGQGPEFLTYFQNEAQLEKSRLLSDRFSAERPKGSFSTLEIQRTEQGDSAMYLCASSTSQGKGSPLHFGNGTRLTVT.

This chain connects TRBV5-1 to TRBJ1-2, with 8 bases aligning to TRBD1. Germline assignment: CDR1 SGHRS and CDR2 YFSETQ. The CDR3 loop spans 15 amino acids. The ends lost 0 bases at V and 4 bases at J; junction bases unmatched: 5. Here the CDR3 reads CASSLDQGAVYGYTF. The CDR3 coding sequence is TGCGCCAGCAGCTTGGATCAGGGGGCGGTCTATGGCTACACCTTC. Using reference TRBV5-1 and TRBJ1-2 for the parts outside the CDR3, the full variable domain is KAGVTQTPRYLIKTRGQQVTLSCSPISGHRSVSWYQQTPGQGLQFLFEYFSETQRNKGNFPGRFSGRQFSNSRSEMNVSTLELGDSALYLCASSLDQGAVYGYTFGSGTRLTVV.

The V call is TRBV4-1, the J call TRBJ2-1, with 16 bases aligning to TRBD2. CDR3 size: 16 residues. Germline values: CDR1 MGHRA, CDR2 YSYEKL. Unmatched junction bases numbered 6, after V lost 7 bases and J lost 6 bases. Written as DNA, the CDR3 is TGCGCCAGCACCCCTGGGACTAGCGGGAGGGGCAATGAGCAGTTCTTC. This gives the protein CASTPGTSGRGNEQFF.

This chain joins TRBV5-4 and TRBJ2-1; the match to TRBD2 covers 10 bases. The CDR3 has 16 amino acids. CDR1 is SGHNT and CDR2 is YYREEE in the germline V gene (reference sequence). V gave up 6 bases and J gave up 9 bases; unmatched junction bases: 15. CDR3 bases: TGTGCCAGCAACGGACGGGGGCTAGCGGGAGTTGGTGAGCAGTTCTTC. Residues: CASNGRGLAGVGEQFF.

The chain carries TRBV27 and TRBJ2-1, with D perhaps matching TRBD1 (5 bases). The CDR3 covers 16 residues. V lost 7 bases, J lost 9 bases, and 25 bases lay in between. CDR1 MNHEY and CDR2 SMNVEV come from the germline V gene (reference sequence). In nucleotides, the CDR3 is TGTGCCAGCATTCTCCCGGACAAACCTCTTGATGGTGAGCAGTTCTTC. Encoded protein: CASILPDKPLDGEQFF.

This clone was observed once. The chain joins TRBV5-1 to TRBJ2-3; 8 bases are shared with TRBD2. J gave up 4 bases and V 2 bases, and 3 bases lay outside the gene matches. Germline V CDR1 and CDR2: SGHRS, YFSETQ. The CDR3 consists of 14 residues. The DNA for the CDR3 is TGCGCCAGCAGCTTAAGCGGGAGTGCAGATACGCAGTATTTT. Its translation is CASSLSGSADTQYF.

The chain links TRBV27 to TRBJ2-7; TRBD2 matches 13 bases. The CDR3 is made up of 15 amino acids. Looked up from germline, CDR1 is MNHEY and CDR2 is SMNVEV (reference sequence). Germline trimming cut 5 bases from V and 7 bases from J; bases unmatched to any gene: 8. The CDR3 nucleotides are TGTGCCAGCAGTAACTTGGGGACTAGCGGGAAGGAGCAGTACTTC. It encodes CASSNLGTSGKEQYF.

The chain is built from TRBV5-1 and TRBJ2-1; 7 bases line up with TRBD1. Germline CDR1 and CDR2: SGHRS and YFSETQ. This CDR3 region has 15 residues. Trimming cost V 0 bases and J 4 bases; bases outside gene matches: 4. CDR3 in amino acids: CASSLEGAAYNEQFF. The CDR3 nucleotides are TGCGCCAGCAGCTTGGAGGGGGCAGCGTACAATGAGCAGTTCTTC. Complete variable domain (other parts from reference TRBV5-1 and TRBJ2-1): KAGVTQTPRYLIKTRGQQVTLSCSPISGHRSVSWYQQTPGQGLQFLFEYFSETQRNKGNFPGRFSGRQFSNSRSEMNVSTLELGDSALYLCASSLEGAAYNEQFFGPGTRLTVL.

The CDR3 sequence is CSVDPGQTPMNTEAFF. In nucleotides, the CDR3 is TGCAGCGTTGACCCGGGACAGACCCCGATGAACACTGAAGCTTTCTTT. V and J are TRBV29-1 and TRBJ1-1; 7 nucleotides match TRBD1. After removal of 3 bases from V and 0 bases from J, the junction contained 10 bases not matched to a gene. The CDR3 covers 16 residues. Germline V CDR1 and CDR2: SQVTM, ANQGSEA.

V usage is TRBV7-2 and J usage is TRBJ1-5; no clear D gene. The germline V gene has CDR1 SGHTA and CDR2 FQGNSA. CDR3 length: 15 residues. Trimming took off 1 base at V and 8 bases at J, with 15 bases between the two ends. In DNA, the CDR3 is TGTGCCAGCAGCTTAGAGTTACTAATCCGGAAGCCCCAGCATTTT. It is translated as CASSLELLIRKPQHF.

V and J are TRBV3-1 (or the pseudogene TRBV3-2) and TRBJ2-2; a possible D gene is TRBD2 (5 bases). V dropped 3 bases and J dropped 0 bases, with 26 bases sitting between them. The CDR3 covers 21 residues. Looked up from germline, CDR1 is LGHDT and CDR2 is YNNKEL (reference sequence). DNA of the CDR3: TGTGCCAGCAGCCATAGCCTCCCCCAGCGGAAGAAAAAAGCGAACACCGGGGAGCTGTTTTTT. It specifies CASSHSLPQRKKKANTGELFF.